A selection of T cell receptor beta chains follows, all from one sample in a study of liver allograft versus peripheral blood T cells. TCRdb fed the reads into MiXCR, producing one record per CDR3 protein. The table has about 6,300 distinct CDR3 sequences, approximately 16% seen once. The receptors derive from a human patient who had a liver transplant. Some T cells may be provided by the graft donor. Each CDR3 is given with its conserved first and last residue. D genes are given only for firm matches. Expanded clones get a size class; other rows say once, few or many, or leave the size out.

D gene	clone size	J gene	CDR3 length	V gene	CDR3 protein	CDR3 DNA
NA	many	TRBJ1-1	14	TRBV29-1	CSVSPPRGSTEAFF	TGCAGCGTTTCTCCCCCCAGGGGCTCCACTGAAGCTTTCTTT
NA	medium-sized	TRBJ1-3	12	TRBV29-1	CSVRGSGNTIYF	TGCAGCGTAAGGGGGTCCGGAAACACCATATATTTT
NA	NA	TRBJ1-6	11	TRBV7-9	CASSTSSPLHF	TGTGCCAGCAGCACGAGTTCACCCCTCCACTTT
NA	NA	TRBJ2-7	16	TRBV6-5	CASSYSSGHRPYEQYF	TGTGCCAGCAGTTACTCTTCGGGACACCGACCCTACGAGCAGTACTTC
NA	NA	TRBJ2-1	17	TRBV28	CASSPVSADLSYNEQFF	TGTGCCAGCAGCCCGGTCTCGGCGGATCTCTCCTACAATGAGCAGTTCTTC
NA	medium-sized	TRBJ1-6	15	TRBV6-1	CASSELIGIHSPLHF	TGTGCCAGCAGTGAATTGATAGGTATACATTCACCCCTCCACTTT
NA	medium-sized	TRBJ1-2	16	TRBV29-1	CSVEIWTDLFVYGYTF	TGCAGCGTTGAGATCTGGACAGACCTCTTCGTCTATGGCTACACCTTC
NA	NA	TRBJ2-3	13	TRBV12-3/TRBV12-4	CASTGWDTDTQYF	TGTGCCAGCACGGGCTGGGACACAGATACGCAGTATTTT
NA	NA	TRBJ1-2	13	TRBV12-3/TRBV12-4	CASREVKGDGYTF	TGTGCCAGCAGGGAAGTGAAGGGGGATGGCTACACCTTC
TRBD1	many	TRBJ2-7	14	TRBV6-6	CASSYPGQGGEQYF	TGTGCCAGCAGTTACCCGGGACAGGGAGGCGAGCAGTACTTC
NA	medium-sized	TRBJ1-2	12	TRBV27	CASSLSGYGYTF	TGTGCCAGCAGTTTATCAGGCTATGGCTACACCTTC
NA	medium-sized	TRBJ2-1	16	TRBV6-1	CASSEKVRTLINEQFF	TGTGCCAGCAGTGAGAAGGTCAGAACCCTTATTAATGAGCAGTTCTTC
TRBD1	NA	TRBJ1-1	15	TRBV20-1	CSARPIDRENTEAFF	TGCAGTGCTAGACCCATCGACAGGGAGAACACTGAAGCTTTCTTT
TRBD2	medium-sized	TRBJ2-2	14	TRBV30	CAWRGLADTGELFF	TGTGCCTGGAGGGGACTAGCGGACACCGGGGAGCTGTTTTTT
NA	medium-sized	TRBJ1-1	14	TRBV10-3	CAINEGMLATEAFF	TGTGCCATCAACGAGGGGATGTTAGCCACTGAAGCTTTCTTT
NA	NA	TRBJ2-7	13	TRBV7-6	CASSSGPNYEQYF	TGTGCCAGCAGCTCGGGACCAAACTACGAGCAGTACTTC
TRBD2	medium-sized	TRBJ2-1	15	TRBV5-6	CASSLVGLAGNEQFF	TGTGCCAGCAGCTTGGTAGGACTAGCAGGCAATGAGCAGTTCTTC
NA	once	TRBJ1-1	13	TRBV2	CASSVEGWTEAFF	TGTGCCAGCAGTGTGGAGGGGTGGACTGAAGCTTTCTTT
NA	NA	TRBJ2-7	13	TRBV11-2	CASSLVEPHEQYF	TGTGCCAGCAGCTTAGTGGAGCCCCACGAGCAGTACTTC
NA	NA	TRBJ2-5	13	TRBV9	CASSVDGGETQYF	TGTGCCAGCAGCGTAGACGGAGGGGAGACCCAGTACTTC
NA	NA	TRBJ2-7	13	TRBV20-1	CSAAGREPYEQYF	TGCAGTGCTGCTGGTCGGGAGCCCTACGAGCAGTACTTC
NA	NA	TRBJ1-4	15	TRBV28	CASSGGGGRFEKLFF	TGTGCCAGCAGTGGGGGGGGGGGGCGATTTGAAAAACTGTTTTTT
NA	few	TRBJ1-5	14	TRBV7-9	CASSLGGLGEPQHF	TGTGCCAGCAGCTTAGGGGGTTTGGGGGAGCCCCAGCATTTT
NA	medium-sized	TRBJ2-1	13	TRBV15	CATSRESLNEQFF	TGTGCCACCAGCAGAGAATCCCTAAATGAGCAGTTCTTC
NA	few	TRBJ2-3	16	TRBV7-9	CASSSETWVYGDTQYF	TGTGCCAGCAGCTCCGAAACATGGGTCTACGGGGATACGCAGTATTTT
TRBD1	few	TRBJ1-1	14	TRBV14	CASSPDREGTEAFF	TGTGCCAGCAGCCCCGACAGGGAGGGAACTGAAGCTTTCTTT
NA	many	TRBJ2-7	13	TRBV29-1	CSVGPGSSYEQYF	TGCAGCGTTGGTCCCGGGAGCTCCTACGAGCAGTACTTC
TRBD2	many	TRBJ2-3	18	TRBV6-6	CASSYELAGVLITDTQYF	TGTGCCAGCAGTTACGAACTAGCGGGGGTCCTAATCACAGATACGCAGTATTTT
TRBD2	large	TRBJ2-5	17	TRBV15	CATSSLDGTSGPWTQYF	TGTGCCACCAGCAGCTTAGACGGGACTAGCGGGCCGTGGACCCAGTACTTC
NA	many	TRBJ1-1	13	TRBV6-1	CASTRKGGTEAFF	TGTGCCAGCACCCGCAAGGGGGGGACTGAAGCTTTCTTT
NA	few	TRBJ1-1	13	TRBV7-3	CASSFGTNTEAFF	TGTGCCAGCAGCTTCGGGACAAACACTGAAGCTTTCTTT